This T cell receptor (beta chain) was recorded in a study of cytomegalovirus exposure and HLA in healthy donors. Notes on the study in general: Three CMV-associated chains were confirmed in vitro to be specific for CMV antigens.

Concerning this clone: Its antigen is currently unknown.

TCRdb's copy holds only in-frame clones and misses some; the assay was immunoSEQ multiplex PCR. The sample lists roughly 200,000 clones; approximately 83% were seen once. The specimen sequenced was PBMCs. The TCR originated in a young woman in good health and CMV-seropositive.

This CDR3 is CASSARFSTEAFF. As DNA, the CDR3 is TGTGCCAGCAGTGCGCGGTTTTCCACTGAAGCTTTCTTT. V is TRBV2 and J is TRBJ1-1; D remains unclear. The V gene lost 4 bases and the J gene lost 4 bases, with 10 bases spanning the gap. This CDR3 spans 13 amino acids. Germline loops: CDR1 SNHLY, CDR2 FYNNEI. Complete variable domain (other parts from reference TRBV2 and TRBJ1-1): EPEVTQTPSHQVTQMGQEVILRCVPISNHLYFYWYRQILGQKVEFLVSFYNNEISEKSEIFDDQFSVERPDGSNFTLKIRSTKLEDSAMYFCASSARFSTEAFFGQGTRLTVV.